The subject of this entry is one T cell receptor (beta chain). This specimen belongs to a study of T cell changes during pregnancy in multiple sclerosis. Germline V gives CDR1 MRHNA, CDR2 SNTAGT. The length of the CDR3 is 15 residues. Trimming pared 3 bases from V and 1 base from J, leaving 11 bases between. Assay: immunoSEQ multiplex PCR; the TCRdb copy retains only in-frame clones and omits some. Of 54,000 or so clones detected, 90% to 95% appear once; the ten largest clones hold roughly 0.35%. This sequence originates from a female donor with multiple sclerosis, enrolled in a pregnancy study. The source material was CD4+ T cells from peripheral blood mononuclear cells, sampled before pregnancy. V is TRBV6-4 and J is TRBJ2-3; D gene unclear. The CDR3 bases are TGTGCCAGCAGTGATGGCAGTGTTGGCACAGATACGCAGTATTTT. Its translation: CASSDGSVGTDTQYF.